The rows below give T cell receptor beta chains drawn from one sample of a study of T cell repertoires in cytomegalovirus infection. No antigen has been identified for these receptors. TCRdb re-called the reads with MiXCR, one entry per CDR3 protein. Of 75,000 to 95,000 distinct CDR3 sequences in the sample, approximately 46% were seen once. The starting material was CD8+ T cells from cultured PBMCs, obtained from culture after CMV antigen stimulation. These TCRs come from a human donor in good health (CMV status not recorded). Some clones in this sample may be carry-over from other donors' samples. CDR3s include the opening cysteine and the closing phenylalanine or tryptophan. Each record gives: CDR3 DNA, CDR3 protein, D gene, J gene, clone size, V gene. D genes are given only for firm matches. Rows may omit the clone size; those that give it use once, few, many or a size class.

CDR3 DNA: TGTGCCAGCAGTCCAGGGGACGGAACCTATGGCTACACCTTC
CDR3 protein: CASSPGDGTYGYTF
D gene: .
J gene: TRBJ1-2
clone size: few
V gene: TRBV28

CDR3 DNA: TGTGCCAGCAGTTCCTTGGGGGAGGAGACCCAGTACTTC
CDR3 protein: CASSSLGEETQYF
D gene: .
J gene: TRBJ2-5
clone size: .
V gene: TRBV6-6

CDR3 DNA: TGTGCCAGTAACACCTTGCTAGCGGGAGCAGGAAATGAGCAGTTCTTC
CDR3 protein: CASNTLLAGAGNEQFF
D gene: TRBD2
J gene: TRBJ2-1
clone size: .
V gene: TRBV19

CDR3 DNA: TGTGCCAGCAGACCGACAAGGGGCCTTTTGTACGAGCAGTACTTC
CDR3 protein: CASRPTRGLLYEQYF
D gene: .
J gene: TRBJ2-7
clone size: few
V gene: TRBV28

CDR3 DNA: TGTGCCAGCAGCCCTCGGACAGGGGCGTCGGATGGCTACACCTTC
CDR3 protein: CASSPRTGASDGYTF
D gene: TRBD1
J gene: TRBJ1-2
clone size: .
V gene: TRBV7-9

CDR3 DNA: TGCGCCAGCAGCCAGAAGGGTGCAGCGACTGGAAGCTCCTACAATGAGCAGTTCTTC
CDR3 protein: CASSQKGAATGSSYNEQFF
D gene: .
J gene: TRBJ2-1
clone size: few
V gene: TRBV4-1

CDR3 DNA: TGTGCCGGGGGGGCAGAGCAGTACTTC
CDR3 protein: CAGGAEQYF
D gene: .
J gene: TRBJ2-7
clone size: few
V gene: TRBV6-1

CDR3 DNA: TGTGCCAGCAGCTTATCGAATGGGGTTACAGATACGCAGTATTTT
CDR3 protein: CASSLSNGVTDTQYF
D gene: .
J gene: TRBJ2-3
clone size: .
V gene: TRBV7-3

CDR3 DNA: TGTGCTAGTGGTTTGCCTCACGAGGAGGAGTTCGGGTACAATCAGCCCCAGCATTTT
CDR3 protein: CASGLPHEEEFGYNQPQHF
D gene: .
J gene: TRBJ1-5
clone size: .
V gene: TRBV12-5

CDR3 DNA: TGTGCCAGCATGAAGACAGGGGACGAGCAGTACTTC
CDR3 protein: CASMKTGDEQYF
D gene: TRBD1
J gene: TRBJ2-7
clone size: few
V gene: TRBV28

CDR3 DNA: TGCAGTGCTAGAGGCGCCTTCCCTTATACCCTAAAGGGAGGGCCTATCGAGACCCAGTACTTC
CDR3 protein: CSARGAFPYTLKGGPIETQYF
D gene: TRBD2
J gene: TRBJ2-5
clone size: .
V gene: TRBV20-1

CDR3 DNA: TGCGCCAGCAGCTTGGTCGGCAGGGCAGGGTACGAGCAGTACTTC
CDR3 protein: CASSLVGRAGYEQYF
D gene: .
J gene: TRBJ2-7
clone size: .
V gene: TRBV5-1

CDR3 DNA: TGTGCCAGCAGCCAGCCGGGCCGGGGGAGGAAGAATGAGCAGTTCTTC
CDR3 protein: CASSQPGRGRKNEQFF
D gene: .
J gene: TRBJ2-1
clone size: few
V gene: TRBV14

CDR3 DNA: TGTGCCAGCAGTCCCCGGATGGAGATGGATGGCTACACCTTC
CDR3 protein: CASSPRMEMDGYTF
D gene: .
J gene: TRBJ1-2
clone size: few
V gene: TRBV27

CDR3 DNA: TGTGCCAGCAGTGAATACCGTAAGACTGAAGCTTTCTTT
CDR3 protein: CASSEYRKTEAFF
D gene: .
J gene: TRBJ1-1
clone size: .
V gene: TRBV2

CDR3 DNA: TGTGCCAGCAGTTTATCGAGGGCAGCAGAAGCTTTCTTT
CDR3 protein: CASSLSRAAEAFF
D gene: .
J gene: TRBJ1-1
clone size: few
V gene: TRBV27

CDR3 DNA: TGTGCCAGCAGAGTCCGGACAGGGCGGGCCAATGAGCAGTTCTTC
CDR3 protein: CASRVRTGRANEQFF
D gene: TRBD1
J gene: TRBJ2-1
clone size: .
V gene: TRBV6-5